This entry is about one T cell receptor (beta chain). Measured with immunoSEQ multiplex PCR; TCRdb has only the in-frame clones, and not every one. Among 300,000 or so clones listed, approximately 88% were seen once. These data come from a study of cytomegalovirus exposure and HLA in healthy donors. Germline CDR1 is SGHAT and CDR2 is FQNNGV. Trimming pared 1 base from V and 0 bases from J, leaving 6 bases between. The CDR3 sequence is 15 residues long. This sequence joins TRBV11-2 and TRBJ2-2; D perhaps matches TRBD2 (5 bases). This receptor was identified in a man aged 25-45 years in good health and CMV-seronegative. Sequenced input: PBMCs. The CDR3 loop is CASSLGGTNTGELFF. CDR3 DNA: TGTGCCAGCAGCTTAGGAGGGACGAACACCGGGGAGCTGTTTTTT.